One sample yielded the 8 T cell receptor beta chains listed below, sequenced in a study of T cell repertoires in cytomegalovirus infection. These receptors are not linked to any known antigen. TCRdb processed the reads anew with MiXCR; each CDR3 protein has one entry. The data contain a few hundred thousand distinct CDR3 sequences, about 40% of them seen just once; the ten biggest clones take up around 50%. This material consisted of cultured PBMCs, taken from culture after CMV antigen stimulation. The receptors shown here come from a human donor in good health (CMV status not recorded). Some clones in this sample may be carry-over from other donors' samples.

The gene calls are TRBV3-1 and TRBJ2-3; 9 positions agree with TRBD2. The V segment lost 4 bases and the J segment 1 base; nucleotides outside the gene matches: 9. The CDR3 consists of 17 residues. Germline values: CDR1 LGHDT, CDR2 YNNKEL (reference sequence). The CDR3 loop reads CASSRDAGGPGTDTQYF. The CDR3 DNA is TGTGCCAGCAGCCGGGACGCGGGGGGGCCCGGCACAGATACGCAGTATTTT.

The chain joins TRBV28 to TRBJ2-7, with 7 positions matching TRBD2. Trimming cost V 8 bases and J 3 bases; bases outside gene matches: 10. Germline-derived CDR1 and CDR2 are MDHEN and SYDVKM. The CDR3 runs to 14 residues. CDR3 region: CASSLGGMVYEQYF. CDR3 sequence (DNA): TGTGCCAGCTCCTTGGGGGGGATGGTCTACGAGCAGTACTTC.

The rearrangement links TRBV20-1 to TRBJ2-3, with TRBD2 matching 10 bases. Germline V gene data show CDR1 as DFQATT and CDR2 as SNEGSKA (reference sequence). V was pared by 0 bases and J by 2 bases, with 5 bases of the junction left unmatched. The CDR3 is made up of 16 amino acids. The CDR3 region has the DNA TGCAGTGCTAGAGATGTAGCGGGAGGCGCCACAGATACGCAGTATTTT. It yields the protein CSARDVAGGATDTQYF.

The rearrangement uses TRBV6-5 and TRBJ2-5, with a tentative D call TRBD1 (5 bases). Per germline, CDR1 MNHEY and CDR2 SVGAGI. The CDR3 contains 16 residues. Trimming removed 8 bases at V and 7 bases at J, with 26 bases between. CDR3 protein: CASASPHLRGRATQYF. The CDR3 DNA follows: TGTGCCAGCGCCTCGCCACACCTTAGGGGAAGGGCGACCCAGTACTTC.

This clonotype was detected a few times. The chain is built from TRBV7-8 and TRBJ2-7, with 9 bases fitting TRBD2. Per the germline V gene, CDR1 is SGHVS and CDR2 is FQNEAQ. After removal of 1 base from V and 3 bases from J, the junction contained 4 bases not matched to a gene. The CDR3 consists of 15 residues. The chain's CDR3 is CASSLELAGNYEQYF. The CDR3 coding sequence is TGTGCCAGCAGCTTAGAGCTAGCGGGGAACTACGAGCAGTACTTC.

This clonotype was seen only a few times. The chain employs TRBV7-9 and TRBJ2-3, with TRBD2 as a possible D gene (7 bases). The V end lost 5 bases, the J end lost 4 bases, and 16 bases lay between the germline ends. Germline V CDR1 and CDR2: SEHNR, FQNEAQ (reference sequence). The CDR3 extends over 15 amino acids. The CDR3 spells CASSVMGGAADTQYF. The CDR3 DNA sequence: TGTGCCAGCAGCGTGATGGGGGGGGCCGCAGATACGCAGTATTTT.

The J gene is TRBJ2-7, the V gene TRBV2; 9 bases map to TRBD1. The CDR3 covers 13 residues. Germline V gene sequence: CDR1 SNHLY, CDR2 FYNNEI. V trimming: 6 bases; J trimming: 4 bases; junction bases outside the gene matches: 4. CDR3 nucleotide sequence: TGTGCCAGCAGGGGGGACAGGGTTTACGAGCAGTACTTC. Amino acid sequence: CASRGDRVYEQYF.

This clonotype occurred a few times. V is TRBV7-8 and J is TRBJ1-5; 8 positions agree with TRBD1. The CDR3 consists of 16 residues. Per the germline V gene, CDR1 is SGHVS and CDR2 is FQNEAQ. Germline trimming cut 5 bases from V and 2 bases from J; bases unmatched to any gene: 8. This CDR3 reads CASSDGQGSGNQPQHF. CDR3 DNA sequence: TGTGCCAGCAGCGACGGACAGGGATCCGGCAATCAGCCCCAGCATTTT.